This record concerns one TCR beta chain sequence. Its antigen is unknown. The data stem from a study of OX40 agonist ivuxolimab in advanced cancers. Study overall: Earlier treatment with anti-PD-1, anti-PD-L1 or anti-CTLA-4 was permitted, and 30% to 40% had received some. Three patients got partial responses; one had hepatocellular carcinoma and two had cutaneous melanoma.

The ends were cut back, 2 bases at V and 0 bases at J, with 17 bases in the middle. The germline gives CDR1 MNHNS, CDR2 SASEGT. The CDR3 length is 17 residues. Clones were read by immunoSEQ multiplex PCR, and TCRdb kept only the in-frame ones, dropping some. The sample consists of about 67,000 clones, over 80% of them appearing once. Regarding the study as a whole: On average, CD8+ T cells showed a greater number of expanded clones than CD4+.

The receptor was isolated from an adult with an advanced solid tumor such as melanoma, head and neck, liver or kidney cancer. This specimen consisted of CD4+ or CD8+ T cells sorted from blood, obtained in a trial of the OX40 agonist ivuxolimab. V is TRBV6-1 and J is TRBJ2-7; D perhaps matches TRBD1 (6 bases). CDR3 amino acids: CASSEPPGERFSYEQYF. In DNA form, the CDR3 reads TGTGCCAGCAGTGAACCCCCAGGGGAGCGGTTCTCCTACGAGCAGTACTTC.